Sequencing of this TCR beta chain was carried out in a study of metastatic and nonmetastatic thyroid tumors (dated by TCRdb to 2020 to 2022). About the study as a whole: The researchers compared repertoires between peripheral blood samples and tumor or nodule tissue samples from patients with malignant or benign thyroid disease. Study-wide findings and limitations: TCR beta diversity was reported as significantly higher in malignant tumors than in benign nodules, in both blood and tumor samples.

V sheds 5 bases and J sheds 6 bases, leaving 17 bases between their ends. CDR1 is given as SNHLY and CDR2 as FYNNEI, both from the germline V gene. From cysteine to phenylalanine, the CDR3 is 14 amino acids long. The read is trimmed to its CDR3 DNA, 42 bases read in frame from base 1. Receptor amplification or capture employed PCR. Sequencer: Illumina HiSeq 4000. The TCR beta-chain CDR3 region of each patient was profiled by high-throughput sequencing. The authors' analysis ran thus. A classifier to discriminate distant-metastatic papillary thyroid cancer patients was built from CDR3 differences across clinicopathological groups. To measure repertoire diversity the researchers used the Shannon index, while the Morisita-Horn index served to gauge how similar the tumor and blood repertoires were. TCRdb redid the processing of the public reads, applying fastp at Q25 and MiXCR, and retained in-frame beta chains. The authors' filters were not applied to this entry. The sample table contains approximately 90,000 clones; only one count was recorded for roughly 13% of them. The ten largest clones add up to roughly 10% of the sample.

No patient had received any treatment before thyroid surgery. Patient clinical samples collected from about 2011 to 2018 were retrospectively analysed using T-cell receptor beta sequencing. As for this clone: Its cognate antigen has yet to be identified. Per-base quality was not reported, and no clone a single base away is much larger than it.

The TCR originated in a female donor with papillary thyroid cancer or a benign thyroid nodule (not recorded which). Some clones in this sample may be carry-over from other donors' samples. The chain is made from TRBV2 and TRBJ2-7; TRBD2 is a weak D gene call, 6 bases matching. The specimen sequenced was blood. Read as DNA, the sequence is TGTGCCAGCAGTTGCGGGACTTATGTTGGCGAGCAGTACTTC. Its coded protein is CASSCGTYVGEQYF.